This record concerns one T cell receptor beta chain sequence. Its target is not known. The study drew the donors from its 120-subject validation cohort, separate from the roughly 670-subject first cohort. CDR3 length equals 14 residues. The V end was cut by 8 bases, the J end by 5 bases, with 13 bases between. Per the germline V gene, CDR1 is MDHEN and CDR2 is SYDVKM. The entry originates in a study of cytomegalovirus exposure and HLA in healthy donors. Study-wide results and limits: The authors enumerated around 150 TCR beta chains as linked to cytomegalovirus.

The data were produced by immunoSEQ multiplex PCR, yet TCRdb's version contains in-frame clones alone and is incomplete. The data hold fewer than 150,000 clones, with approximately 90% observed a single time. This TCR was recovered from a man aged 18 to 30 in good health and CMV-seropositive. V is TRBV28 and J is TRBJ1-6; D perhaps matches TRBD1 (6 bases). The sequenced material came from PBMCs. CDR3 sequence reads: CASQADSHNSPLHF. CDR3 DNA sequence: TGTGCCAGCCAGGCGGACAGCCATAATTCACCCCTCCACTTT.